These 15 T cell receptor beta chains were all obtained from the same sample, sequenced in a study of shared clonotypes between healthy human individuals. CD45RO-negative cells were positively selected for CCR7, leaving out terminally differentiated effector memory CD45RA+ cells. Profiled with immunoSEQ multiplex PCR; TCRdb holds only in-frame clones, not every one. The sample gives about 580,000 clones, roughly 98% of which show up once; 0.3% is in the top ten. The sequencing sample was made of naive CD8+ T cells sorted from blood. The receptors shown here come from a man aged 25-45 years in good health.

This chain joins TRBV10-3 and TRBJ1-4; D not certain. This CDR3 is built from 11 residues. Trimming stripped 3 bases from V and 8 bases from J, with 4 bases between. Germline loops: CDR1 ENHRY, CDR2 SYGVKD. DNA of the CDR3: TGTGCCATCAGTGAACGAGAAAAACTGTTTTTT. This encodes CAISEREKLFF.

As concerns this clone: Additional DNA sequences in this sample encode the identical CDR3. This sequence joins TRBV7-9 and TRBJ2-5; D unresolved. Germline CDR1 reads SEHNR; CDR2 reads FQNEAQ (reference sequence). V lost 0 bases and J 1 base, leaving 0 bases between the germline ends. This CDR3 comprises 12 residues. This CDR3 reads CASSLAQETQYF. DNA for the CDR3: TGTGCCAGCAGCTTAGCCCAAGAGACCCAGTACTTC.

This chain connects TRBV11-2 to TRBJ2-5, with TRBD2 matching 7 bases. The CDR3 totals 16 residues. Trimming took 5 bases from V and 5 from J; bases not matched to a gene: 14. Germline V gene sequence: CDR1 SGHAT, CDR2 FQNNGV. CDR3 loop: CASSPPAASGGETQYF. As DNA, the CDR3 is TGTGCCAGCAGCCCGCCGGCGGCTAGCGGCGGGGAGACCCAGTACTTC.

The rearrangement links TRBV27 to TRBJ1-1; no reliable D call. CDR1 and CDR2 from the germline V gene are MNHEY and SMNVEV (reference sequence). This CDR3 has 14 amino acids. The V end lost 5 bases, the J end lost 5 bases, and 15 bases lay between the germline ends. Here the CDR3 reads CASSLTRHGTEAFF. The CDR3 coding sequence is TGTGCCAGCAGTCTGACCCGACACGGAACTGAAGCTTTCTTT.

The CDR3 here is CASSWRRQGDNEQFF. In DNA form, the CDR3 reads TGTGCCAGCAGCTGGAGAAGACAGGGCGACAATGAGCAGTTCTTC. The V and J genes are TRBV7-9 and TRBJ2-1; the match to TRBD1 covers 7 bases. The CDR3 has 15 residues. Looked up from germline, CDR1 is SEHNR and CDR2 is FQNEAQ (reference sequence). Unmatched junction bases numbered 8, after V lost 4 bases and J lost 5 bases.

The chain recombines TRBV29-1 with TRBJ1-1; D gene uncertain. The V end lost 0 bases, the J end lost 2 bases, and 10 bases lay between the germline ends. This CDR3 is built from 14 residues. Germline-derived CDR1 and CDR2 are SQVTM and ANQGSEA. The CDR3 DNA is TGCAGCGTTGAAGATTCCAGGCCCAACACTGAAGCTTTCTTT. It specifies CSVEDSRPNTEAFF.

On this clone: The sample contains more than one DNA sequence encoding this CDR3. The CDR3 loop is CASSLGGLYGYTF. In nucleotides, the CDR3 is TGTGCCAGCAGTTTGGGGGGCCTCTATGGCTACACCTTC. The rearrangement links TRBV27 to TRBJ1-2, with D possibly matching TRBD1 (6 bases). Trimming took 3 bases from V and 4 from J, leaving 9 bases between them. The germline gives CDR1 MNHEY, CDR2 SMNVEV (reference sequence). The CDR3 spans 13 residues.

This sequence joins TRBV7-9 and TRBJ2-7; 8 nucleotides align to TRBD2. After removal of 2 bases from V and 3 bases from J, the junction contained 9 bases not matched to a gene. The CDR3 runs 16 residues. Germline loops: CDR1 SEHNR, CDR2 FQNEAQ (reference sequence). The CDR3 nucleotides read TGTGCCAGCAGCTTAAGTCGGGAGGGCCCTTTCTACGAGCAGTACTTC. This gives the protein CASSLSREGPFYEQYF. The full variable domain, completed using reference TRBV7-9 and TRBJ2-7, is DTGVSQNPRHKITKRGQNVTFRCDPISEHNRLYWYRQTLGQGPEFLTYFQNEAQLEKSRLLSDRFSAERPKGSFSTLEIQRTEQGDSAMYLCASSLSREGPFYEQYFGPGTRLTVT.

This sequence joins TRBV7-6 and TRBJ2-7, with TRBD1 matching over 7 bases. V trimming: 5 bases; J trimming: 3 bases; junction bases outside the gene matches: 7. CDR3 size: 14 residues. Germline V lookup: CDR1 SGHVS, CDR2 FNYEAQ. For the CDR3, the DNA is TGTGCCAGCAGCCCCGGGACAGAGTTCTACGAGCAGTACTTC. Protein: CASSPGTEFYEQYF.

The chain uses TRBV14 and TRBJ2-3; 14 bases align to TRBD2. The germline V gene encodes CDR1 SGHDN and CDR2 FVKESK. There are 17 residues in the CDR3. The V and J ends lost 7 bases and 1 base, in that order; junction bases with no gene match: 7. Written as DNA, the CDR3 is TGTGCCAGCAAGGGACTAGCGGGAGAAGGTGGCACAGATACGCAGTATTTT. It is translated as CASKGLAGEGGTDTQYF.

This clone was counted between two and nine times. The V gene is TRBV9, the J gene TRBJ1-2; no clear D gene. V was cut by 0 bases and J by 6 bases, with 12 bases left in between. Germline CDR1 SGDLS, CDR2 YYNGEE. The CDR3 sequence is 14 residues long. Here the CDR3 reads CASSVAREGHGYTF. As DNA, the CDR3 is TGTGCCAGCAGCGTAGCAAGGGAGGGTCATGGCTACACCTTC. Supplemented by reference TRBV9 and TRBJ1-2, the full variable domain reads DSGVTQTPKHLITATGQRVTLRCSPRSGDLSVYWYQQSLDQGLQFLIQYYNGEERAKGNILERFSAQQFPDLHSELNLSSLELGDSALYFCASSVAREGHGYTFGSGTRLTVV.

This sequence joins TRBV7-8 and TRBJ2-7; D ambiguous. Germline lookup yields CDR1 SGHVS and CDR2 FQNEAQ. CDR3 length equals 14 residues. Between the trimmed V and J ends, which lost 2 bases and 1 base, there was a span of 9 bases. The CDR3 DNA is TGTGCCAGCAGCTTAATGGCTGATTCCTACGAGCAGTACTTC. Translated, it gives CASSLMADSYEQYF.

V and J are TRBV9 and TRBJ2-7, with D unresolved. The germline CDR1 and CDR2 sequences are SGDLS and YYNGEE. The CDR3 contains 15 residues. V lost 0 bases and J lost 0, with 10 bases in between. For the CDR3, the DNA is TGTGCCAGCAGCGTAGGGTGGGGTCCCTCCTACGAGCAGTACTTC. Translating gives CASSVGWGPSYEQYF.

V and J are TRBV10-1 and TRBJ2-1; TRBD2 matches at 11 bases. V lost 5 bases, J lost 5 bases, and 5 bases stayed unmatched. Germline values: CDR1 WNHNN, CDR2 SYGVQD (reference sequence). This CDR3 is 15 amino acids long. The DNA for the CDR3 is TGCGCCAGCAGTACGACTAGCGGGACCCACAATGAGCAGTTCTTC. This gives the protein CASSTTSGTHNEQFF.

This clone was seen just once. The rearrangement joins TRBV7-9 to TRBJ2-5; 8 bases line up with TRBD1. Germline V gene sequence: CDR1 SEHNR, CDR2 FQNEAQ (reference sequence). V lost 1 base to trimming and J lost 5 bases; unmatched junction nucleotides: 12. This CDR3 contains 17 residues. The CDR3 DNA reads TGTGCCAGCAGCTTAGATGTGGCTGCAGGGGGCGGGGAGACCCAGTACTTC. Its protein is CASSLDVAAGGGETQYF.